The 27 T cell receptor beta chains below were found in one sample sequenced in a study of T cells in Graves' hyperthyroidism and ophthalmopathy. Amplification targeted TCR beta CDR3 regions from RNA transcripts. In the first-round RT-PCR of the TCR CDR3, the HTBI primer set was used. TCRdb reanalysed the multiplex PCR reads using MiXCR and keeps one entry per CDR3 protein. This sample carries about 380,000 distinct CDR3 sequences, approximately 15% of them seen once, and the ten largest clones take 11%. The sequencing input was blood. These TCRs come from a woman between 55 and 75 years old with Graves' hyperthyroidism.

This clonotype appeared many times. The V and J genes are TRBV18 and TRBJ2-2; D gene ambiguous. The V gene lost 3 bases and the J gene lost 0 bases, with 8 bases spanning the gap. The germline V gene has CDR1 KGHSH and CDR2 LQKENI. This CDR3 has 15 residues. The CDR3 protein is CASSPLPANTGELFF. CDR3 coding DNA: TGTGCCAGCTCACCCTTGCCGGCGAACACCGGGGAGCTGTTTTTT.

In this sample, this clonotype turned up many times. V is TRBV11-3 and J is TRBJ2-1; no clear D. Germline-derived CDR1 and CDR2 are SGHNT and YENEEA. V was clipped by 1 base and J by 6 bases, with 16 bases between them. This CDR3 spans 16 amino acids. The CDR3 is CASSLGFIAVVNEQFF. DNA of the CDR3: TGTGCCAGCAGCTTAGGATTTATTGCAGTTGTCAATGAGCAGTTCTTC.

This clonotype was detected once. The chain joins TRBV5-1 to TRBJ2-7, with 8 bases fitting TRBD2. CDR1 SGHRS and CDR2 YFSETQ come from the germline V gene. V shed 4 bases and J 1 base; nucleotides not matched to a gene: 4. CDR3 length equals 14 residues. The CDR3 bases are TGCGCCAGCAGCGTACTAGCGGATTCCTACGAGCAGTACTTC. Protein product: CASSVLADSYEQYF.

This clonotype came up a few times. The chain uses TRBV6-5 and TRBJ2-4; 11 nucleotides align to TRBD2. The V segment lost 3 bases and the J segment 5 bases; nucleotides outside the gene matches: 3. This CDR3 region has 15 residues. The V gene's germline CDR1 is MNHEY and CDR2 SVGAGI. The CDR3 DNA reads TGTGCCAGCAGTTATCTAGCGGGAGGAGAAAACATTCAGTACTTC. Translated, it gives CASSYLAGGENIQYF.

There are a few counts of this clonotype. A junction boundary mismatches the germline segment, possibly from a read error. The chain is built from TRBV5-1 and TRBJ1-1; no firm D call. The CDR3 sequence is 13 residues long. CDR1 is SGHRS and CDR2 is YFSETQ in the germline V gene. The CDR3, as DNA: TGCACCAGCAGCTTCGCTGGGTCGTTTGAAGCTTTCTTT. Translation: CTSSFAGSFEAFF.

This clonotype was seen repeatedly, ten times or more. CDR3 in amino acids: CASSRSGSITGELFF. Here the CDR3 DNA reads TGTGCCAGCAGTCGTAGCGGGAGTATCACCGGGGAGCTGTTTTTT. The chain uses TRBV7-3 and TRBJ2-2, with 9 bases matching TRBD2. Germline CDR1 and CDR2: SGHTA and FQGTGA. CDR3 length: 15 residues. With V trimmed by 6 bases and J by 4 bases, 6 bases remained unmatched.

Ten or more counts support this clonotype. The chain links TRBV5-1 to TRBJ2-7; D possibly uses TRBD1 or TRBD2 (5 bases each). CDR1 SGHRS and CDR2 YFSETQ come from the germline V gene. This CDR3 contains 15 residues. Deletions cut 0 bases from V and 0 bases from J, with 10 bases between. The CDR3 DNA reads TGCGCCAGCAGCTTGGTGGCAGGGAGCTCCTACGAGCAGTACTTC. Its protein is CASSLVAGSSYEQYF.

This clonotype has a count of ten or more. In DNA, the CDR3 is TGTGCCAGCAGTTGGCGTACGGGGCAAATCCAGTGGAGCAATCAGCCCCAGCATTTT. Translated, it gives CASSWRTGQIQWSNQPQHF. The rearrangement uses TRBV12-3 or TRBV12-4 and TRBJ1-5, with TRBD1 as a possible D gene (5 bases). The V and J ends lost 4 bases and 1 base respectively, with 23 bases between them. The CDR3 contains 19 residues.

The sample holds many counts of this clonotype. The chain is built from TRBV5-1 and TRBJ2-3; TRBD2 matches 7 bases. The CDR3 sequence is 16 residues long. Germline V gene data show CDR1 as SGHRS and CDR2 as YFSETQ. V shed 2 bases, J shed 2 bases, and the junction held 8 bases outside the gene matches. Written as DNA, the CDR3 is TGCGCCAGCAGCTTCACAGGTGGGACTACCACAGATACGCAGTATTTT. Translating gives CASSFTGGTTTDTQYF.

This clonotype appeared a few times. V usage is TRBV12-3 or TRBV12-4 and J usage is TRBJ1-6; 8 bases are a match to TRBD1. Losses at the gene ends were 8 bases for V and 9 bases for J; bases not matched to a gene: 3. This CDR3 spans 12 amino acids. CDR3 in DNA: TGTGCCAGCCGTACAGGGGGTTCACCCCTCCACTTT. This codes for CASRTGGSPLHF.

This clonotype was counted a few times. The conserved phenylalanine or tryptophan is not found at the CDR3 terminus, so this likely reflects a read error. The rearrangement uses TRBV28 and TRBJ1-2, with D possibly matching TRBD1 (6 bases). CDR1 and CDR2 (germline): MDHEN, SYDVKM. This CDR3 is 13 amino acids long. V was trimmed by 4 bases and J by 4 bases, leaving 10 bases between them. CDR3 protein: CASSSGTLYGYTL. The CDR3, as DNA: TGTGCCAGCAGTTCCGGGACACTCTATGGCTACACCCTC.

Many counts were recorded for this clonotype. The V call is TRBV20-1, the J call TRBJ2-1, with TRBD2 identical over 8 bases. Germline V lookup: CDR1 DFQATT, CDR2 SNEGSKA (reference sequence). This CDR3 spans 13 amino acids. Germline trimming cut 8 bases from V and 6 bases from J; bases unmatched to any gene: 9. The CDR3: CSSLAGTGNEQFF. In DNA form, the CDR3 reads TGCAGTTCATTAGCGGGAACGGGCAATGAGCAGTTCTTC.

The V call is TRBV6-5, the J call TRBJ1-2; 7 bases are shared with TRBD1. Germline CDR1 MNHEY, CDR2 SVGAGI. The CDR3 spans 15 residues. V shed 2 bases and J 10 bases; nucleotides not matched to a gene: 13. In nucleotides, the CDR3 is TGTGCCAGCAGTTACCCCCCCGAGACAGGGTTAAACTACACCTTC. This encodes CASSYPPETGLNYTF.

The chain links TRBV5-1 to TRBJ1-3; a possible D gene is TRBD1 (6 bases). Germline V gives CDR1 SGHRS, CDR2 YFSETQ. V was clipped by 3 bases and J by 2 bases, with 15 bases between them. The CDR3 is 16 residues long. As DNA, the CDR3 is TGCGCCAGCAGCTCACAGGGAACCTTCCCTGGAAACACCATATATTTT. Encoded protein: CASSSQGTFPGNTIYF.

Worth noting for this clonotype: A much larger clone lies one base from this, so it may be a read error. CDR3 loop: CSVRGTSGDMQYF. The CDR3 DNA reads TGCAGCGTTCGGGGGACTAGCGGTGACATGCAGTATTTT. The gene calls are TRBV29-1 and TRBJ2-3; 11 bases match TRBD2. This CDR3 contains 13 residues. From germline, CDR1 is SQVTM and CDR2 ANQGSEA. The V gene end was trimmed by 5 bases and the J gene end by 11 bases; junction bases not matched to a gene: 9.

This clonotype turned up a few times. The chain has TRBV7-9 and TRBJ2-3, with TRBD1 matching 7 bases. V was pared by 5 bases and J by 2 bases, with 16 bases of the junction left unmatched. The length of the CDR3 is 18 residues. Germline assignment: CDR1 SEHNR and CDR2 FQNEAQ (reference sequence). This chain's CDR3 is CASSQTLLGGRDTDTQYF. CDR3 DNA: TGTGCCAGCAGCCAAACCCTTCTAGGGGGCCGGGACACAGATACGCAGTATTTT.

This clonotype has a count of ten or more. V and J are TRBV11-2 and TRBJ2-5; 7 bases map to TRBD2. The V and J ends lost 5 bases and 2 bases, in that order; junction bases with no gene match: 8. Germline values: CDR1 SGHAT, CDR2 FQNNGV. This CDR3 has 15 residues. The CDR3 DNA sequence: TGTGCCAGCAGCCCGGGACTAACGAGTCAAGAGACCCAGTACTTC. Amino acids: CASSPGLTSQETQYF.

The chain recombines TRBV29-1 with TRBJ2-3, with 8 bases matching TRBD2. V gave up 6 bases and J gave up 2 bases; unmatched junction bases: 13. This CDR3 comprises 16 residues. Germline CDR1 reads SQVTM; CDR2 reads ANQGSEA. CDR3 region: CSVGPSGPSLTDTQYF. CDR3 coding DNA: TGCAGCGTGGGGCCTAGCGGGCCGAGCCTCACAGATACGCAGTATTTT.

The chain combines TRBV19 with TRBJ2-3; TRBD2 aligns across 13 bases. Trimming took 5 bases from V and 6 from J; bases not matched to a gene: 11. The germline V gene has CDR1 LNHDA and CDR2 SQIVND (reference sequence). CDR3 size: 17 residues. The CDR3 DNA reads TGTGCCAGTAGTCTAAGACGGACTAGCGGGAGAAAGGATACGCAGTATTTT. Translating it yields CASSLRRTSGRKDTQYF.

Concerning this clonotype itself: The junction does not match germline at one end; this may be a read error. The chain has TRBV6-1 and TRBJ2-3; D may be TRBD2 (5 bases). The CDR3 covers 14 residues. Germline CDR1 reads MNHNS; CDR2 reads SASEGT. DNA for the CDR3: TGTGCCAGCATAAGTCTAGCTCTAACAGATGCGCAGTATTTT. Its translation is CASISLALTDAQYF.

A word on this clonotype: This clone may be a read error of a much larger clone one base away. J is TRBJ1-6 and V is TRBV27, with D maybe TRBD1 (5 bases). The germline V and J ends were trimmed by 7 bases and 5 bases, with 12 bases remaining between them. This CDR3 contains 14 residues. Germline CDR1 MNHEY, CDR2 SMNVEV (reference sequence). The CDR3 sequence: CASKRDLDNSPLHF. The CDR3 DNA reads TGTGCCAGCAAACGGGACCTCGATAATTCACCCCTCCACTTT.

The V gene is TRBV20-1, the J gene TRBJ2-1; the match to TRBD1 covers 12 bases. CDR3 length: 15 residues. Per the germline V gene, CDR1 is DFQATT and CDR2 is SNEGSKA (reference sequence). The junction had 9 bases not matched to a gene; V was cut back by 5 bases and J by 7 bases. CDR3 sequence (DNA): TGCAGTGCTCAATCCGGGACAGGGGGCGCGAATGAGCAGTTCTTC. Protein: CSAQSGTGGANEQFF.

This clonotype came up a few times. The CDR3 here is CSANGRTHNSPLHF. CDR3 DNA: TGCAGTGCTAACGGACGGACCCATAATTCACCCCTCCACTTT. V gene TRBV20-1 combines with J gene TRBJ1-6; D not resolved. The ends were cut back, 4 bases at V and 5 bases at J, with 12 bases in the middle. CDR3 length: 14 amino acids. Germline V gives CDR1 DFQATT, CDR2 SNEGSKA (reference sequence).

CDR3 loop: CSANAGGPTTEAFF. In DNA, the CDR3 is TGCAGTGCTAACGCAGGGGGTCCGACCACTGAAGCTTTCTTT. The rearrangement links TRBV20-1 to TRBJ1-1; 7 bases line up with TRBD1. The J segment lost 4 bases and the V segment lost 4 bases, leaving 9 bases of the junction unmatched. The CDR3 length is 14 residues. The germline V gene encodes CDR1 DFQATT and CDR2 SNEGSKA (reference sequence).

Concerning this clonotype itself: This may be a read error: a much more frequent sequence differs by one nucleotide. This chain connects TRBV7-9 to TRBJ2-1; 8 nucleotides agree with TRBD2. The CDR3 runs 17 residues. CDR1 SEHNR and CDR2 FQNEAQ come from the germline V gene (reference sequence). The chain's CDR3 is CTSSQAGAGLLLNEQFF. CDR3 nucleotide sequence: TGTACCAGCAGCCAAGCGGGAGCGGGGCTACTCCTAAATGAGCAGTTCTTC. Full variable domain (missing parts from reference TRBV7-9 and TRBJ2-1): DTGVSQNPRHKITKRGQNVTFRCDPISEHNRLYWYRQTLGQGPEFLTYFQNEAQLEKSRLLSDRFSAERPKGSFSTLEIQRTEQGDSAMYLCTSSQAGAGLLLNEQFFGPGTRLTVL.

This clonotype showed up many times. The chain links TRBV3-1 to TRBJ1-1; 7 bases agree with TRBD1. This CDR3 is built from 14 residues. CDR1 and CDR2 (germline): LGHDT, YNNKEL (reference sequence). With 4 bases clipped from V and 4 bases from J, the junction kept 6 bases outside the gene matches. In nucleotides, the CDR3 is TGTGCCAGCAGCCTGAACCACAGGGGCACTGAAGCTTTCTTT. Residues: CASSLNHRGTEAFF.

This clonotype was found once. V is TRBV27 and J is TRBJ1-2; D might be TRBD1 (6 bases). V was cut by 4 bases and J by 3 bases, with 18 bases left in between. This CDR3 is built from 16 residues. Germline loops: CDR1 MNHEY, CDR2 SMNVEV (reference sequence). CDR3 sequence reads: CASSYRARGLDYGYTF. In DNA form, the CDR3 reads TGTGCCAGCAGTTACAGGGCGAGAGGACTGGACTATGGCTACACCTTC.